These 30 T cell receptor beta chains were sequenced from one sample in a study of T cells in Graves' hyperthyroidism and ophthalmopathy. RNA transcripts were the template for amplifying TCR beta CDR3 regions. A first-round RT-PCR of the TCR CDR3 used the HTBI primer set. TCRdb reprocessed the multiplex PCR reads with MiXCR, giving one entry per CDR3 protein. The repertoire includes around 760,000 distinct CDR3 sequences, roughly a third of them detected once, and 31% sits in the top ten. The sequencing input was blood. The receptors here all came from a woman in her thirties or forties with Graves' hyperthyroidism.

The sample holds many counts of this clonotype. The chain employs TRBV6-4 and TRBJ1-1; maybe TRBD1 (6 bases). Germline loops: CDR1 MRHNA, CDR2 SNTAGT. The V end was cut by 5 bases, the J end by 0 bases, with 13 bases between. The CDR3 consists of 15 residues. The CDR3 spells CASSPTGLMNTEAFF. The CDR3 coding sequence is TGTGCCAGCAGTCCGACAGGCTTAATGAACACTGAAGCTTTCTTT.

As to this clonotype: A much bigger clone sits one base away, suggesting this may be a read error. V and J are TRBV7-9 and TRBJ1-2, with unresolved D. The CDR3 sequence is 12 residues long. Germline V gene data show CDR1 as SEHNR and CDR2 as FQNEAQ (reference sequence). The CDR3 reads CACSLGSTGYTF. Written as DNA, the CDR3 is TGTGCCTGCAGCTTAGGCTCCACTGGCTACACCTTC.

V and J are TRBV2 and TRBJ1-5; no clear D. Trimming took off 0 bases at V and 4 bases at J, with 7 bases between the two ends. The germline CDR1 and CDR2 sequences are SNHLY and FYNNEI. CDR3 size: 14 residues. This CDR3 is CASSEARQNQPQHF. In nucleotides, the CDR3 is TGTGCCAGCAGTGAAGCGCGGCAGAATCAGCCCCAGCATTTT.

The gene calls are TRBV29-1 and TRBJ2-5; TRBD1 is a possible D gene (6 bases). V lost 8 bases to trimming and J lost 2 bases, with 18 bases between them. The length of the CDR3 is 14 residues. The germline V gene encodes CDR1 SQVTM and CDR2 ANQGSEA. CDR3 in DNA: TGCAGCAGTGAACCGGACAGTGAACAAGAGACCCAGTACTTC. Protein sequence: CSSEPDSEQETQYF.

This clonotype was counted a few times. J is TRBJ1-5 and V is TRBV12-3 or TRBV12-4, with D uncertain. The V and J ends lost 7 bases and 1 base respectively, with 11 bases between them. This CDR3 has 14 amino acids. CDR3 nucleotides: TGTGCCAGCAATCGCGTTGGGAGCAATCAGCCCCAGCATTTT. Protein sequence: CASNRVGSNQPQHF.

Remarks on this clonotype: An end of the junction does not agree with germline; a read error may underlie this. The rearrangement joins TRBV7-2 to TRBJ2-5; 7 bases map to TRBD1. This CDR3 has 15 amino acids. CDR1 is SGHTA, CDR2 FQGNSA, per germline. This CDR3 reads CASSQVKGALETQYF. CDR3 nucleotides: TGCGCCAGCAGCCAAGTGAAGGGGGCCTTGGAGACCCAGTACTTC.

In this sample, this clonotype turned up many times. This chain links TRBV15 with TRBJ1-6; TRBD1 matches at 9 bases. V was clipped by 0 bases and J by 0 bases; unmatched bases: 3. From germline, CDR1 is LNHNV and CDR2 YYDKDF (reference sequence). The CDR3 spans 18 residues. The CDR3 here is CATSREGGQGSYNSPLHF. The CDR3 nucleotides read TGTGCCACCAGCAGAGAGGGGGGACAGGGCTCCTATAATTCACCCCTCCACTTT.

This clonotype was seen repeatedly, ten times or more. The junction departs from germline at one end; a sequencing error may be responsible. The rearrangement joins TRBV7-7 to TRBJ2-5; TRBD2 agrees at 10 bases. Germline CDR1 and CDR2: SSHAT and FNYEAQ (reference sequence). The CDR3 runs 20 residues. The CDR3 sequence is CASSSLPGISGGTWQETQYF. DNA for the CDR3: TGTGCTAGCAGCTCGTTACCGGGAATTAGCGGGGGGACCTGGCAAGAGACCCAGTACTTC.

This clonotype was observed many times. The chain has TRBV7-2 and TRBJ2-2; D may be TRBD2 (5 bases). With 6 bases removed from V and 4 bases from J, the gap between germline ends came to 21 bases. The CDR3 runs to 17 residues. CDR1 and CDR2 (germline): SGHTA, FQGNSA. The CDR3 protein is CASSPTGLGRSTGELFF. For the CDR3, the DNA is TGTGCCAGCAGTCCTACTGGACTCGGACGGAGCACCGGGGAGCTGTTTTTT.

Comments on this clonotype: At one end the junction does not follow the germline gene, possibly because of a read error. The rearrangement joins TRBV5-5 to TRBJ2-7; D not certain. CDR1 SGHKS and CDR2 YYEKEE come from the germline V gene (reference sequence). This CDR3 region has 15 residues. The CDR3 here is CASSLQWQVDRPFSF. The CDR3 DNA sequence: TGCGCCAGCAGCCTCCAATGGCAGGTTGACCGACCTTTTTCCTTC.

The genes are TRBV6-5 and TRBJ1-3; no reliable D call. The length of the CDR3 is 14 residues. Per germline, CDR1 MNHEY and CDR2 SVGAGI. V was shortened by 0 bases and J by 0 bases, with 3 bases between the two germline ends. The CDR3: CASSYSTSGNTIYF. CDR3 coding DNA: TGTGCCAGCAGTTACTCGACCTCTGGAAACACCATATATTTT.

This clonotype has ten or more counts. The genes are TRBV10-3 and TRBJ1-5, with TRBD1 identical over 7 bases. Germline assignment: CDR1 ENHRY and CDR2 SYGVKD. The CDR3 runs to 18 residues. Trimming took 2 bases from V and 0 from J; bases not matched to a gene: 10. CDR3 nucleotides: TGTGCCATCAGTGAGCCCACCCACAGGGGAGGTAGCAATCAGCCCCAGCATTTT. Encoded protein: CAISEPTHRGGSNQPQHF.

This clonotype was counted many times. This rearrangement joins TRBV7-8 to TRBJ1-1, with 8 bases aligning to TRBD1. Germline-derived CDR1 and CDR2 are SGHVS and FQNEAQ. The CDR3 covers 14 residues. The ends lost 5 bases at V and 4 bases at J; junction bases unmatched: 6. CDR3 in amino acids: CASSPRTGPTEAFF. The CDR3, as DNA: TGTGCCAGCAGCCCCCGGACAGGGCCCACTGAAGCTTTCTTT.

The V gene is TRBV7-9, the J gene TRBJ1-2, with a tentative D call TRBD1 (6 bases). The length of the CDR3 is 15 residues. Germline values: CDR1 SEHNR, CDR2 FQNEAQ (reference sequence). Trimming removed 0 bases from V and 4 bases from J, with 12 bases in between. CDR3 DNA: TGTGCCAGCAGCTTAGCGGGAGGGGGAACCTATGGCTACACCTTC. Its protein product is CASSLAGGGTYGYTF.

This chain links TRBV20-1 with TRBJ1-2, with 8 nucleotides matching TRBD1. CDR1 and CDR2 from the germline V gene are DFQATT and SNEGSKA (reference sequence). V shed 6 bases and J 3 bases; nucleotides not matched to a gene: 6. The length of the CDR3 is 13 residues. The CDR3 is CSAATGADYGYTF. Here the CDR3 DNA reads TGCAGTGCCGCGACAGGGGCGGACTATGGCTACACCTTC.

This chain uses TRBV10-3 with TRBJ2-2, with D hard to call. Germline CDR1 and CDR2: ENHRY and SYGVKD. V was cut by 0 bases and J by 6 bases, with 5 bases left in between. The CDR3 consists of 13 residues. The CDR3: CAISESLAGELFF. The CDR3 bases are TGTGCCATCAGTGAGTCGCTAGCCGGGGAGCTGTTTTTT.

This clonotype has a count of ten or more. The chain has TRBV5-8 and TRBJ1-1; no firm D call. The V gene lost 4 bases and the J gene lost 5 bases, with 15 bases spanning the gap. The CDR3 consists of 14 residues. The germline V gene has CDR1 SGHTS and CDR2 YDEGEE. The chain's CDR3 is CASSRRALSTEAFF. The CDR3, as DNA: TGTGCCAGCAGCCGCCGGGCGCTTTCGACTGAAGCTTTCTTT.

This chain uses TRBV4-3 with TRBJ2-2; D is ambiguous. Germline CDR1 reads LGHNA; CDR2 reads YSLEER. This CDR3 is built from 16 residues. V lost 1 base and J 4 bases, leaving 13 bases between the germline ends. CDR3 DNA: TGCGCCAGCAGCCAAGTCCCCATCCAAGTCACCGGGGAGCTGTTTTTT. It encodes CASSQVPIQVTGELFF.

Note on this clonotype: A clone one base away is much larger, so this may be a read error. The gene calls are TRBV29-1 and TRBJ2-2; possibly TRBD2 for D (7 bases). Germline CDR1 reads SQVTM; CDR2 reads ANQGSEA. The CDR3 length is 14 residues. The CDR3 bases are TGCAGCGTTTCCGGGGGGCTTAACACCGGGGAGCCGTTTTTT. Translated, it gives CSVSGGLNTGEPFF.

The J gene is TRBJ1-1, the V gene TRBV5-1; TRBD1 is a possible D gene (5 bases). V was trimmed by 3 bases and J by 5 bases, leaving 14 bases between them. The CDR3 has 14 residues. Per the germline V gene, CDR1 is SGHRS and CDR2 is YFSETQ. CDR3 region: CASSSNTGETEAFF. The CDR3 DNA reads TGCGCCAGCAGCTCGAATACGGGGGAGACTGAAGCTTTCTTT. The variable domain in full, with the rest retrieved from reference TRBV5-1 and TRBJ1-1, is KAGVTQTPRYLIKTRGQQVTLSCSPISGHRSVSWYQQTPGQGLQFLFEYFSETQRNKGNFPGRFSGRQFSNSRSEMNVSTLELGDSALYLCASSSNTGETEAFFGQGTRLTVV.

The chain links TRBV9 to TRBJ1-2; 9 bases map to TRBD1. This CDR3 comprises 17 residues. Germline values: CDR1 SGDLS, CDR2 YYNGEE. V dropped 5 bases and J dropped 4; count of bases not matched to a gene: 15. The CDR3 coding sequence is TGTGCCAGCAGTACCCCTACGGGACAGGGAAATGGCTATGGCTACACCTTC. Amino acids: CASSTPTGQGNGYGYTF.

This clonotype turned up a few times. CDR3 sequence (DNA): TGCGCCAGCAGCGGCCTCCGGGATGGAAACACCATATATTTT. Protein product: CASSGLRDGNTIYF. The chain is built from TRBV4-1 and TRBJ1-3; D not certain. This CDR3 has 14 amino acids. Germline V gene data show CDR1 as MGHRA and CDR2 as YSYEKL. The V end was cut by 5 bases, the J end by 3 bases, with 11 bases between.

This clonotype was detected many times. This rearrangement joins TRBV12-3 or TRBV12-4 to TRBJ1-1, with D unresolved. With 4 bases removed from V and 1 base from J, the gap between germline ends came to 10 bases. The CDR3 extends over 14 amino acids. The CDR3, as DNA: TGTGCCAGCAGTTCGCACCGGCAGAACACTGAAGCTTTCTTT. Translated, it gives CASSSHRQNTEAFF.

This clonotype was seen more than once but under ten times. This may be a read error: a much more frequent sequence differs by one nucleotide. The V gene is TRBV10-3, the J gene TRBJ2-5; possible D gene TRBD2, 6 bases. In germline, CDR1 is ENHRY, CDR2 SYGVKD. Deletions cut 4 bases from V and 9 bases from J, with 21 bases between. CDR3 length: 15 amino acids. The CDR3 coding sequence is TGTGCCATCAGTGGTGGGGGAGGAGGTTTGGAGGCCCAGTACTTC. This translates into CAISGGGGGLEAQYF.

This clonotype was counted between two and nine times. V and J are TRBV18 and TRBJ1-1; D remains unclear. Germline values: CDR1 KGHSH, CDR2 LQKENI. V was pared by 6 bases and J by 3 bases, with 11 bases between. The CDR3 sequence is 13 residues long. In DNA, the CDR3 is TGTGCCAGCTCCTTAGGAGAAGACACTGAAGCTTTCTTT. The encoded protein is CASSLGEDTEAFF. Full variable domain (missing parts from reference TRBV18 and TRBJ1-1): NAGVMQNPRHLVRRRGQEARLRCSPMKGHSHVYWYRQLPEEGLKFMVYLQKENIIDESGMPKERFSAEFPKEGPSILRIQQVVRGDSAAYFCASSLGEDTEAFFGQGTRLTVV.

To note about this clonotype: A much larger clone is a single base away; this may be a read error. The genes are TRBV6-5 and TRBJ1-5; perhaps TRBD1 as D (6 bases). The CDR3 contains 14 residues. The germline V gene encodes CDR1 MNHEY and CDR2 SVGAGI. The CDR3 nucleotides read TGTGCCAGCAGCGGGTGGGGGGCGAATCAGCCCCGGCATTTT. Encoded protein: CASSGWGANQPRHF.

Many counts were recorded for this clonotype. J is TRBJ1-1 and V is TRBV19; D is unresolved. CDR1 and CDR2 from the germline V gene are LNHDA and SQIVND (reference sequence). The CDR3 runs to 13 residues. Trimming stripped 10 bases from V and 4 bases from J, with 16 bases between. CDR3 nucleotide sequence: TGTGCCACTCAGCTACTTGGTGTCACTGAAGCTTTCTTT. This encodes CATQLLGVTEAFF.

This chain links TRBV10-1 with TRBJ2-7; 9 nucleotides align to TRBD2. The J call may not be correct, given that the DNA end is closer to TRBJ2-1. CDR1 is WNHNN, CDR2 SYGVQD, per germline (reference sequence). The CDR3 is 13 residues long. Here the CDR3 reads CASSASGETEQFF. The CDR3 DNA is TGCGCCAGCAGTGCTAGCGGGGAAACTGAGCAGTTCTTC.

The CDR3 sequence is CASSRGQGKNTIYF. The CDR3 nucleotides are TGTGCCAGCAGTAGGGGACAGGGGAAGAACACCATATATTTT. This chain connects TRBV12-3 or TRBV12-4 to TRBJ1-3; 10 bases agree with TRBD1. This CDR3 spans 14 amino acids. V shed 5 bases and J 7 bases; nucleotides not matched to a gene: 5.

The chain's CDR3 is CSAAGHRYGYTF. CDR3 DNA: TGCAGTGCTGCGGGACACCGGTATGGCTACACCTTC. This chain links TRBV20-1 with TRBJ1-2; D may be TRBD1 (6 bases). The CDR3 is 12 residues long. V dropped 5 bases and J dropped 5 bases, with 12 bases sitting between them. CDR1 is DFQATT and CDR2 is SNEGSKA in the germline V gene (reference sequence).